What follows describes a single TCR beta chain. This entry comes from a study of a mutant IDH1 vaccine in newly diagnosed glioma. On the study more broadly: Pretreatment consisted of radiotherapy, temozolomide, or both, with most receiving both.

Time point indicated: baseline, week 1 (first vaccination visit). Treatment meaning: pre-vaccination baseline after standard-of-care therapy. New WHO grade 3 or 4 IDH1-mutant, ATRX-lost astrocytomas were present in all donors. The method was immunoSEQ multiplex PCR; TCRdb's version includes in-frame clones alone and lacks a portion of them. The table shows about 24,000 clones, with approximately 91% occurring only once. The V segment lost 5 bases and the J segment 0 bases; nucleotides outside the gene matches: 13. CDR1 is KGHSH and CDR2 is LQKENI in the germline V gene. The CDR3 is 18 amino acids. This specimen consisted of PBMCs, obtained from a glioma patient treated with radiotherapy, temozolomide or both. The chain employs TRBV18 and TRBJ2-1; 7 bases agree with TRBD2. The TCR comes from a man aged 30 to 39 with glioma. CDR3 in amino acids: CASSVSSGGFSSYNEQFF. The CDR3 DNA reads TGTGCCAGCTCAGTCTCTAGCGGAGGTTTCAGCTCCTACAATGAGCAGTTCTTC. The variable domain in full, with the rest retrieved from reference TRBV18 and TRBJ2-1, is NAGVMQNPRHLVRRRGQEARLRCSPMKGHSHVYWYRQLPEEGLKFMVYLQKENIIDESGMPKERFSAEFPKEGPSILRIQQVVRGDSAAYFCASSVSSGGFSSYNEQFFGPGTRLTVL.